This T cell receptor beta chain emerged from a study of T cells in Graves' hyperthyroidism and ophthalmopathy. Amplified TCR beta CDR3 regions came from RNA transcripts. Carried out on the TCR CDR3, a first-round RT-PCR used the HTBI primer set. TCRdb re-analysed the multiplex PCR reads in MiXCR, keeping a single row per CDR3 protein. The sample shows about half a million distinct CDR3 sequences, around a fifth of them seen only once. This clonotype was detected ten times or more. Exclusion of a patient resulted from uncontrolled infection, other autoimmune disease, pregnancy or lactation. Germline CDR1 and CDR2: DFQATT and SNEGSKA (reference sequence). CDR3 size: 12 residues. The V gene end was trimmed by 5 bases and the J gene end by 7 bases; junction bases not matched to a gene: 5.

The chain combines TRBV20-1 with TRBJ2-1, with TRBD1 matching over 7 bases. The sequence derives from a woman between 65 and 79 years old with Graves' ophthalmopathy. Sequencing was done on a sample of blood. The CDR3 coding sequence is TGCAGTGCTGGCACAGGGGTAAATGAGCAGTTCTTC. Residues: CSAGTGVNEQFF.